The T cell receptor (beta chain) described here comes from a study of T cell changes during pregnancy in multiple sclerosis. Clones were read by immunoSEQ multiplex PCR, and TCRdb kept only the in-frame ones, dropping some. The sample yields some 38,000 clones, approximately 94% seen once. V gave up 5 bases and J gave up 4 bases; unmatched junction bases: 15. This CDR3 comprises 17 residues. Per germline, CDR1 SGHVS and CDR2 FNYEAQ. This clone was detected once. The chain uses TRBV7-6 and TRBJ2-3; 7 bases fit TRBD2. The origin of this receptor is a female donor with multiple sclerosis, enrolled in a pregnancy study. Sequenced here: CD4+ T cells from peripheral blood mononuclear cells, sampled in the second trimester of pregnancy. CDR3 region: CASSPEGGSGASDTQYF. Here the CDR3 DNA reads TGTGCCAGCAGCCCGGAGGGTGGGAGCGGGGCGTCAGATACGCAGTATTTT.